This T cell receptor beta chain comes out of a study of cytomegalovirus exposure and HLA in healthy donors. Study-wide points: The likely explanation for a cluster of highly shared sequence variants was sequencing artifact. One later analysis reportedly identified an Asian-associated ancestry cluster that showed fewer N-insertions than the approximately 710-donor mean.

Looked up from germline, CDR1 is MNHEY and CDR2 is SMNVEV (reference sequence). V was trimmed by 4 bases and J by 4 bases, leaving 7 bases between them. The CDR3 contains 13 residues. Details on this clone: Its target is not known.

PCR amplification relied on 60 Vbeta primers (plus 13 Jbeta primers). Sequenced by immunoSEQ multiplex PCR; TCRdb stores in-frame clones only, minus some. The data hold fewer than 200,000 clones, with 65% to 90% observed a single time. This sequence was found in a human donor in good health. This chain joins TRBV27 and TRBJ2-2, with no clear D. The specimen was PBMCs. The chain's CDR3 is CASSSTTTGELFF. DNA of the CDR3: TGTGCCAGCAGTTCGACAACCACCGGGGAGCTGTTTTTT.